A selection of T cell receptor beta chains follows, all from one sample in a study of blood T cells in healthy people across ages. In TCRdb, the 5' RACE reads were re-called with MiXCR into one record per CDR3 protein. The sample lists about 970,000 distinct CDR3 sequences; roughly half were seen once. The sample comprised blood. These receptors were obtained from a woman aged 55-69 years in good health. Both conserved end residues are trimmed from each CDR3. Each record gives: V gene, clone size, CDR3 length, J gene, CDR3 protein. Rows may omit the clone size; those that give it use once, few, many or a size class.

TRBV12-3/TRBV12-4,NA,10,TRBJ2-1,ASRAPKQRQF
TRBV27,NA,12,TRBJ2-7,ASSLWGNSDEQY
TRBV10-3,few,12,NA,AISELADYNEQF
TRBV10-3,NA,11,NA,AIRGADYNEQY
TRBV20-1,NA,15,TRBJ2-1,SARDGVGGTRYNEQF
TRBV11-2,NA,13,TRBJ1-1,ASSLDQTLNTEAF
TRBV10-3,few,12,TRBJ2-7,AISPTSGPYEQY
TRBV6-5,NA,13,TRBJ2-5,ASSLRGGMEETQY
TRBV18,NA,13,TRBJ1-5,ASTDRALSNQPQH
TRBV2,few,11,TRBJ2-5,ASSDAGQETQY
TRBV7-9,NA,11,TRBJ1-2,ASSLSGPIGYT
TRBV29-1,few,11,TRBJ2-1,SVGGGARNEQF
TRBV11-2,many,12,TRBJ2-3,ASSLEANTDTQY
TRBV4-2,NA,13,TRBJ2-7,ASSRITGGDYEQY
TRBV28,NA,9,TRBJ2-4,ATASKNIQY
TRBV20-1,NA,11,TRBJ1-6,SATGTLGSPLH
TRBV7-9,few,12,TRBJ1-4,ASSLGQFAEKLF
TRBV7-9,NA,11,TRBJ2-7,ASSLERTSDQY
TRBV20-1,NA,13,TRBJ2-3,SAIESGRAPDTQY
TRBV27,NA,12,TRBJ1-5,ASSWKGSNQPQH
TRBV20-1,NA,12,NA,SARDQKDEETQY